Reported below is one T cell receptor (beta chain). Its target is not known. The record originates from a study of T cells in tuberculosis. Study information: IGRA-negative adolescents, IGRA-positive adolescents with latent tuberculosis and adults with active tuberculosis formed this South African cohort. Study results and limitations: Active tuberculosis TCR-alpha repertoires lay closer to GMM-specific TCRs than IGRA-negative controls, suggesting clonal expansion.

CDR3 length: 15 amino acids. The V gene end was trimmed by 4 bases and the J gene end by 1 base; junction bases not matched to a gene: 8. Per germline, CDR1 SGHRS and CDR2 YFSETQ. Data came from immunoSEQ multiplex PCR; TCRdb stores just in-frame clones and leaves some out. The sample lists about 7,700 clones; 85% to 95% were seen once. This TCR was recovered from an adult with tuberculosis. The material sequenced was PBMCs. The chain couples TRBV5-1 to TRBJ2-7, with 7 bases matching TRBD2. CDR3 in amino acids: CASSGVPGGSYEQYF. The CDR3 region has the DNA TGCGCCAGCAGCGGGGTCCCGGGGGGATCCTACGAGCAGTACTTC.